Listed here are 29 T cell receptor beta chains from one sample, sequenced in a study of OX40 agonist ivuxolimab in advanced cancers. Assay used: immunoSEQ multiplex PCR; TCRdb lists only in-frame clones, some missing. This repertoire shows tens of thousands of clones, 85% to 90% found once; its top ten account for more than 10%. The specimen comprised CD4+ or CD8+ T cells sorted from blood, sampled in a trial of the OX40 agonist ivuxolimab. These receptors all come from an adult with an advanced solid tumor such as melanoma, head and neck, liver or kidney cancer.

This clone has a single count. The V call is TRBV15, the J call TRBJ2-3, with D uncertain. The V and J ends lost 1 base and 3 bases respectively, with 5 bases between them. Germline assignment: CDR1 LNHNV and CDR2 YYDKDF (reference sequence). This CDR3 region has 13 residues. The CDR3 sequence: CATSRVKTDTQYF. The CDR3 DNA reads TGTGCCACCAGCAGAGTGAAGACAGATACGCAGTATTTT.

The chain links TRBV9 to TRBJ2-3; a weak D match, TRBD2 (6 bases). The CDR3 runs to 16 residues. V lost 6 bases and J lost 2, with 19 bases in between. Germline CDR1 and CDR2: SGDLS and YYNGEE. The CDR3 loop reads CASTPGGIGITDTQYF. The CDR3 nucleotides are TGTGCCAGCACTCCCGGAGGGATCGGGATCACAGATACGCAGTATTTT.

V and J are TRBV18 and TRBJ2-3; D is perhaps TRBD1 or TRBD2 (5 bases each). CDR1 is KGHSH, CDR2 LQKENI, per germline. Trimming removed 6 bases from V and 3 bases from J, with 22 bases in between. The CDR3 loop spans 17 amino acids. The CDR3 nucleotides are TGTGCCAGCTCCGCAGACAGCAGGAGGTTAATTACAGATACGCAGTATTTT. It encodes CASSADSRRLITDTQYF.

This sequence joins TRBV11-1 and TRBJ2-3; 10 nucleotides align to TRBD1. Germline values: CDR1 SGHAT, CDR2 FQDESV (reference sequence). V shed 6 bases, J shed 4 bases, and the junction held 4 bases outside the gene matches. The CDR3 is 14 amino acids. The CDR3 DNA reads as TGTGCCAGCAGTCGGACAGGGGGAGCAGATACGCAGTATTTT. Protein: CASSRTGGADTQYF.

V gene TRBV27 combines with J gene TRBJ2-3; D is uncertain. Germline CDR1 reads MNHEY; CDR2 reads SMNVEV (reference sequence). V was clipped by 9 bases and J by 0 bases, with 7 bases between them. This CDR3 has 12 residues. In DNA form, the CDR3 reads TGTGCCAGGTTGACTAGCACAGATACGCAGTATTTT. It codes for CARLTSTDTQYF.

This sequence joins TRBV6-6 and TRBJ1-3, with D tentatively TRBD1 (6 bases). Trimming cost V 7 bases and J 0 bases, with 16 bases left between them. CDR3 length: 16 amino acids. Germline assignment: CDR1 MNHNY and CDR2 SVGAGI (reference sequence). The CDR3 nucleotides are TGTGCCAGCACCCATTCCGGGACAAACTCTGGAAACACCATATATTTT. Its translation: CASTHSGTNSGNTIYF.

Only one count was recorded for this clone. The genes are TRBV27 and TRBJ2-3; D is unclear. The CDR3 is 12 amino acids. Germline CDR1 is MNHEY and CDR2 is SMNVEV (reference sequence). V was shortened by 5 bases and J by 3 bases, with 6 bases between the two germline ends. The CDR3 protein is CASSPSTDTQYF. DNA for the CDR3: TGTGCCAGCAGTCCTTCTACAGATACGCAGTATTTT.

The chain uses TRBV4-1 and TRBJ1-1; 8 bases align to TRBD1. V lost 1 base, J lost 4 bases, and 5 bases stayed unmatched. CDR1 and CDR2 from the germline V gene are MGHRA and YSYEKL. This CDR3 is 15 amino acids long. CDR3 loop: CASSQADRGGTEAFF. Here the CDR3 DNA reads TGCGCCAGCAGCCAAGCCGACAGGGGCGGCACTGAAGCTTTCTTT.

The gene calls are TRBV7-9 and TRBJ2-3, with a tentative D call TRBD1 (5 bases). The CDR3 length is 12 residues. Germline V gene sequence: CDR1 SEHNR, CDR2 FQNEAQ (reference sequence). V gave up 1 base and J gave up 8 bases, with 7 bases separating them. The CDR3 bases are TGTGCCAGCAGCTTAGGGGGCGGTACGCAGTATTTT. It specifies CASSLGGGTQYF.

This chain joins TRBV5-5 and TRBJ1-2; 7 nucleotides match TRBD1. V lost 5 bases to trimming and J lost 7 bases; unmatched junction nucleotides: 8. The length of the CDR3 is 13 residues. Looked up from germline, CDR1 is SGHKS and CDR2 is YYEKEE (reference sequence). CDR3: CASRLRQGAGYTF. CDR3 coding DNA: TGTGCCAGCAGACTCCGACAGGGTGCTGGCTACACCTTC. Based on the CDR3 plus reference TRBV5-5 and TRBJ1-2, the full variable domain is DAGVTQSPTHLIKTRGQQVTLRCSPISGHKSVSWYQQVLGQGPQFIFQYYEKEERGRGNFPDRFSARQFPNYSSELNVNALLLGDSALYLCASRLRQGAGYTFGSGTRLTVV.

This chain links TRBV27 with TRBJ2-7, with D unresolved. V was trimmed by 3 bases and J by 3 bases, leaving 9 bases between them. The CDR3 loop spans 13 amino acids. Germline V gene data show CDR1 as MNHEY and CDR2 as SMNVEV (reference sequence). CDR3 DNA sequence: TGTGCCAGCAGTTTTGCAGTCCGCTACGAGCAGTACTTC. Translating it yields CASSFAVRYEQYF.

Written as DNA, the CDR3 is TGTGCCTGGAGTCAGTTCTTAGCCAAAAACATTCAGTACTTC. It specifies CAWSQFLAKNIQYF. The chain joins TRBV30 to TRBJ2-4; no definite D call. The V end was cut by 2 bases, the J end by 0 bases, with 8 bases between. The CDR3 is made up of 14 amino acids. Germline V gene sequence: CDR1 GTSNPN, CDR2 SVGIG (reference sequence). Full variable domain (rest looked up from reference TRBV30 and TRBJ2-4): SQTIHQWPATLVQPVGSPLSLECTVEGTSNPNLYWYRQAAGRGLQLLFYSVGIGQISSEVPQNLSASRPQDRQFILSSKKLLLSDSGFYLCAWSQFLAKNIQYFGAGTRLSVL.

Of note for this clone: This specimen includes other DNA sequences encoding the same CDR3. The CDR3 bases are TGTGCCAGCAGTTCGACGAACACCGGGGAGCTGTTTTTT. This sequence encodes CASSSTNTGELFF. The chain combines TRBV27 with TRBJ2-2; D gene uncertain. The V end was cut by 4 bases, the J end by 0 bases, with 3 bases between. CDR1 and CDR2 (germline): MNHEY, SMNVEV (reference sequence). CDR3 size: 13 residues.

The rearrangement joins TRBV19 to TRBJ1-1; D call uncertain. The CDR3 has 16 residues. Per the germline V gene, CDR1 is LNHDA and CDR2 is SQIVND (reference sequence). Trimming removed 3 bases from V and 5 bases from J, with 19 bases in between. Here the CDR3 reads CASSISAGRRGTEAFF. CDR3 nucleotide sequence: TGTGCCAGTAGTATCTCAGCAGGCCGCAGAGGGACTGAAGCTTTCTTT.

This chain connects TRBV7-3 to TRBJ1-2, with D perhaps TRBD1 (5 bases). Germline CDR1 and CDR2: SGHTA and FQGTGA. Trimming shortened V by 5 bases and J by 0 bases, and 19 bases separated the two germline ends. CDR3 length: 17 residues. CDR3 sequence: CASSPGNLGLANYGYTF. CDR3 nucleotides: TGTGCCAGCAGCCCGGGAAATCTGGGGCTCGCTAACTATGGCTACACCTTC.

The chain recombines TRBV27 with TRBJ1-2, with 7 bases lining up with TRBD1. The CDR3 contains 13 residues. V shed 6 bases and J 4 bases; nucleotides not matched to a gene: 5. Germline CDR1 reads MNHEY; CDR2 reads SMNVEV (reference sequence). The CDR3 loop reads CASRTGSIYGYTF. The DNA for the CDR3 is TGTGCCAGCAGGACAGGGTCGATCTATGGCTACACCTTC.

This chain uses TRBV12-5 with TRBJ1-2, with TRBD1 as a possible D gene (6 bases). Germline loops: CDR1 LGHNT, CDR2 FRNRAP. This CDR3 has 15 amino acids. Trimming removed 1 base from V and 2 bases from J, with 11 bases in between. The CDR3 nucleotides read TGTGCTAGTGGTTTGGGTCCCGGGGGCAACTATGGCTACACCTTC. Amino acid sequence: CASGLGPGGNYGYTF.

J is TRBJ2-7 and V is TRBV14, with D possibly matching TRBD1 (5 bases). CDR3 size: 15 residues. Trimming cost V 4 bases and J 3 bases, with 16 bases left between them. Germline assignment: CDR1 SGHDN and CDR2 FVKESK. This CDR3 is CASSRWSGRIYEQYF. CDR3 nucleotide sequence: TGTGCCAGCAGCCGCTGGTCAGGGCGAATCTACGAGCAGTACTTC.

J is TRBJ1-1 and V is TRBV2, with TRBD1 as a possible D gene (5 bases). The CDR3 has 14 amino acids. Per the germline V gene, CDR1 is SNHLY and CDR2 is FYNNEI. V lost 0 bases to trimming and J lost 1 base, with 6 bases between them. CDR3 nucleotide sequence: TGTGCCAGCAGTGAAGCGGGGACGAACACTGAAGCTTTCTTT. Translating it yields CASSEAGTNTEAFF. The full variable domain, with the rest looked up from reference TRBV2 and TRBJ1-1, is EPEVTQTPSHQVTQMGQEVILRCVPISNHLYFYWYRQILGQKVEFLVSFYNNEISEKSEIFDDQFSVERPDGSNFTLKIRSTKLEDSAMYFCASSEAGTNTEAFFGQGTRLTVV.

This rearrangement joins TRBV20-1 to TRBJ2-7; 9 bases are shared with TRBD1. The length of the CDR3 is 11 residues. Germline CDR1 DFQATT, CDR2 SNEGSKA (reference sequence). The V gene end was trimmed by 6 bases and the J gene end by 5 bases; junction bases not matched to a gene: 2. CDR3 DNA: TGCAGTGCGGACAGGGGAGACGAGCAGTACTTC. This translates into CSADRGDEQYF.

The rearrangement links TRBV29-1 to TRBJ2-5; 8 bases match TRBD1. Germline V gene data show CDR1 as SQVTM and CDR2 as ANQGSEA. The CDR3 runs 12 residues. The J segment lost 2 bases and the V segment lost 7 bases, leaving 3 bases of the junction unmatched. Here the CDR3 reads CSGDRGQETQYF. For the CDR3, the DNA is TGCAGCGGCGACAGGGGTCAAGAGACCCAGTACTTC.

Comment on this clone: No conserved phenylalanine or tryptophan ends this CDR3, so it is likely a read error. The DNA is omitted, as the CDR3 cannot be located on it reliably, and the CDR3 follows TCRdb's listing. CDR3 loop: CASSQDGSGQVLI. The rearrangement links TRBV4-1 to TRBJ2-7; the D segment call TRBD1 is taken from the table without a DNA check. 13 amino acids form the CDR3, both terminal residues included. CDR1 and CDR2 from the germline V gene are MGHRA and YSYEKL.

V usage is TRBV30 and J usage is TRBJ2-7; a weak D match, TRBD2 (6 bases). Looked up from germline, CDR1 is GTSNPN and CDR2 is SVGIG (reference sequence). The CDR3 is made up of 13 amino acids. With 3 bases removed from V and 0 bases from J, the gap between germline ends came to 9 bases. CDR3 in amino acids: CAWRGGGSYEQYF. CDR3 DNA: TGTGCCTGGAGGGGGGGAGGCTCCTACGAGCAGTACTTC.

The chain carries TRBV7-6 and TRBJ2-1; D is possibly TRBD2 (6 bases). Trimming removed 0 bases from V and 4 bases from J, with 13 bases in between. Per germline, CDR1 SGHVS and CDR2 FNYEAQ. The CDR3 is 16 residues long. CDR3 DNA sequence: TGTGCCAGCAGCTTAGCCGGGACTCTAGGGTACAATGAGCAGTTCTTC. Translating it yields CASSLAGTLGYNEQFF.

J is TRBJ1-5 and V is TRBV7-8, with D tentatively TRBD1 (6 bases). V lost 6 bases and J lost 4, with 13 bases in between. Germline CDR1 reads SGHVS; CDR2 reads FQNEAQ. The CDR3 is made up of 14 amino acids. The CDR3 protein is CASRAGTSNQPQHF. The CDR3 coding sequence is TGTGCCAGCAGGGCCGGGACAAGTAATCAGCCCCAGCATTTT.

This chain links TRBV9 with TRBJ2-1; the match to TRBD1 covers 7 bases. Germline V CDR1 and CDR2: SGDLS, YYNGEE. The CDR3 has 15 amino acids. V dropped 0 bases and J dropped 0; count of bases not matched to a gene: 0. CDR3: CASSVEGASYNEQFF. The CDR3 nucleotides are TGTGCCAGCAGCGTAGAGGGGGCCTCCTACAATGAGCAGTTCTTC.

As for this clone: At one end, the junction sequence differs from germline, possibly due to a read error. The chain is built from TRBV2 and TRBJ2-7; 9 nucleotides agree with TRBD2. This CDR3 is 14 amino acids long. Germline CDR1 SNHLY, CDR2 FYNNEI. The CDR3 bases are TGTGCCAGCAGTGAACTTCCGGGACTAGCAGTCCAGGCCTTC. It encodes CASSELPGLAVQAF. Looking up the rest from reference TRBV2 and TRBJ2-7 gives the full variable domain: EPEVTQTPSHQVTQMGQEVILRCVPISNHLYFYWYRQILGQKVEFLVSFYNNEISEKSEIFDDQFSVERPDGSNFTLKIRSTKLEDSAMYFCASSELPGLAVQAFGPGTRLTVT.

This clone was picked up a small number of times. The chain combines TRBV19 with TRBJ1-1, with 11 bases identical to TRBD1. Germline V lookup: CDR1 LNHDA, CDR2 SQIVND (reference sequence). V was pared by 10 bases and J by 3 bases, with 10 bases of the junction left unmatched. This CDR3 spans 15 amino acids. The CDR3 protein is CATRTGGASYTEAFF. Written as DNA, the CDR3 is TGTGCCACCAGGACAGGGGGCGCGTCGTACACTGAAGCTTTCTTT.

The chain employs TRBV9 and TRBJ2-1, with D possibly called TRBD1 or TRBD2 (6 bases each). Trimming removed 0 bases from V and 7 bases from J, with 20 bases in between. This CDR3 comprises 17 residues. Germline V gives CDR1 SGDLS, CDR2 YYNGEE. The CDR3 nucleotides are TGTGCCAGCAGCGTAGGGACGGTAGGGGGGTCAAAGAATGAGCAGTTCTTC. It translates to CASSVGTVGGSKNEQFF.